This is a list of T cell receptor beta chains from one sample in a study of breast tumors, draining lymph nodes, adjacent tissues. Each CDR3 protein gets one entry after TCRdb re-called the multiplex PCR reads with MiXCR. Here the sample spans some 100,000 distinct CDR3 sequences, around 20% being singletons. The sample taken for sequencing was axillary lymph node tissue. Receptors originate from a female donor with breast cancer. Some clones in this sample may be carry-over from other donors' samples. CDR3s leave out the opening cysteine and the closing phenylalanine or tryptophan. Not every row has a clone size; where given, it reads once, few, many or a size class.

v_gene	abundance	j_gene	CDR3aa
TRBV19	many	TRBJ2-1	ASSIARQGAYNEQF
TRBV7-9	.	TRBJ1-1	ASSLKQQMNTEAF
TRBV20-1	many	TRBJ1-2	SAVPRGHGYT
TRBV12-3/TRBV12-4	many	TRBJ2-5	ASSPRTGGQETQY
TRBV28	.	TRBJ1-2	ASSWTGNYGYT
TRBV20-1	many	TRBJ2-7	SAHTGTLSYEQY
TRBV3-1	.	TRBJ1-3	ASSPPGQPNTIY
TRBV4-2	many	TRBJ2-3	ASSQRAGGSTDTQY
TRBV7-9	many	TRBJ2-2	ASSWDGTKTGELF
TRBV11-2	many	TRBJ2-1	ASSLRWDEQF
TRBV28	many	TRBJ2-5	ASSTTPQETQY
TRBV20-1	many	TRBJ2-1	SLATRGRANEQF
TRBV13	many	TRBJ1-2	AFARRGAGSYT
TRBV30	.	TRBJ1-3	AWSVEISGNTIY
TRBV5-6	many	TRBJ1-3	ASSWSGNTIY
TRBV3-1	many	TRBJ2-5	ASSERDSQETQY
TRBV19	.	TRBJ2-2	ASSGRANTGELF
TRBV7-2	many	TRBJ1-2	ASSLHTGYGYT
TRBV25-1	many	TRBJ2-7	ASNGRTGEYEQY
TRBV27	many	TRBJ2-7	ASSLWGPGYEQY
TRBV5-6	many	TRBJ2-4	ASSPPGRGGDIQY